This T cell receptor (beta chain) comes out of a study of cytomegalovirus exposure and HLA in healthy donors. Method: immunoSEQ multiplex PCR; TCRdb's copy keeps in-frame clones and lacks some. The sample lists 150,000 to 200,000 clones; roughly 82% were seen once. V dropped 4 bases and J dropped 8 bases, with 14 bases sitting between them. The CDR3 sequence is 14 residues long. Germline-derived CDR1 and CDR2 are MGHRA and YSYEKL. Material for sequencing was PBMCs. This rearrangement joins TRBV4-1 to TRBJ1-4, with a tentative D call TRBD1 (5 bases). This clonotype originated in a woman younger than 30 in good health and CMV-seronegative. CDR3 bases: TGCGCCAGCAGCCTGGGTGGGGGGACGGAAAAACTGTTTTTT. Protein product: CASSLGGGTEKLFF.